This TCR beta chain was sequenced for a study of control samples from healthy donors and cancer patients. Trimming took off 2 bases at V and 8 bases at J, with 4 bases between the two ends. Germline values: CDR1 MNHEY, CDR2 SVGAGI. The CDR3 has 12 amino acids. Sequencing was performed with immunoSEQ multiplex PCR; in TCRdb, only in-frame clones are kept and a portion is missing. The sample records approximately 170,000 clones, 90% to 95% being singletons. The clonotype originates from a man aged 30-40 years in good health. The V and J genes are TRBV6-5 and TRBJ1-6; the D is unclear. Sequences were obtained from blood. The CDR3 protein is CASSYRDSPLHF. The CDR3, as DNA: TGTGCCAGCAGTTACAGGGATTCACCCCTCCACTTT.